The 10 T cell receptor beta chains in this list originate from one sample, sequenced in a study of shared clonotypes between healthy human individuals. The data were produced by immunoSEQ multiplex PCR, yet TCRdb's version contains in-frame clones alone and is incomplete. The repertoire holds some 1,400,000 clones, with around 97% as singletons. Material: naive CD4+ T cells sorted from blood. Subset denoted: CD45RA+ positively selected. These receptors came from a young man in good health.

The chain combines TRBV11-2 with TRBJ1-2, with D perhaps TRBD1 (5 bases). The CDR3 totals 16 residues. With 0 bases removed from V and 2 bases from J, the gap between germline ends came to 13 bases. Per the germline V gene, CDR1 is SGHAT and CDR2 is FQNNGV. DNA for the CDR3: TGTGCCAGCAGCTTAGACAGGTTGGGGGGGAACTATGGCTACACCTTC. Translation: CASSLDRLGGNYGYTF.

This rearrangement joins TRBV13 to TRBJ2-2; D might be TRBD1 or TRBD2, each matching 5 bases. CDR3 length: 16 amino acids. Germline V lookup: CDR1 PRHDT, CDR2 FYEKMQ (reference sequence). V shed 3 bases and J shed 2 bases, with 13 bases lying between them. The CDR3 DNA reads TGTGCCAGCAGCTTTGGGACGTTCTTTAACACCGGGGAGCTGTTTTTT. Amino acids: CASSFGTFFNTGELFF.

V and J are TRBV7-6 and TRBJ2-5; 14 bases map to TRBD2. Germline V gene sequence: CDR1 SGHVS, CDR2 FNYEAQ. The trim removed 5 bases at V and 5 bases at J, leaving 13 bases unmatched. The CDR3 length is 18 residues. As DNA, the CDR3 is TGTGCCAGCAGCCCAAACGAACCGGGACTAGCGGGAGTGGAGACCCAGTACTTC. Its protein is CASSPNEPGLAGVETQYF. Full variable domain (remainder filled in from reference TRBV7-6 and TRBJ2-5): GAGVSQSPRYKVTKRGQDVALRCDPISGHVSLYWYRQALGQGPEFLTYFNYEAQQDKSGLPNDRFSAERPEGSISTLTIQRTEQRDSAMYRCASSPNEPGLAGVETQYFGPGTRLLVL.

The chain is built from TRBV5-1 and TRBJ2-4; 7 bases match TRBD2. This CDR3 comprises 13 residues. CDR1 is SGHRS and CDR2 is YFSETQ in the germline V gene. V shed 2 bases and J 5 bases; nucleotides not matched to a gene: 1. The CDR3 is CASSFAGENIQYF. The CDR3 DNA is TGCGCCAGCAGCTTTGCGGGGGAAAACATTCAGTACTTC.

Regarding this clone: This sample also contains other DNA sequences that code for the same CDR3. CDR3 sequence: CASSPGRGISYEQYF. As DNA, the CDR3 is TGTGCCAGCTCACCAGGAAGGGGGATCTCCTACGAGCAGTACTTC. The chain has TRBV18 and TRBJ2-7; TRBD1 is a possible D gene (6 bases). Trimming cost V 2 bases and J 0 bases, with 11 bases left between them. This CDR3 region has 15 residues. Germline lookup yields CDR1 KGHSH and CDR2 LQKENI.

This chain uses TRBV2 with TRBJ2-5; 7 bases match TRBD2. The CDR3 runs 14 residues. V was pared by 6 bases and J by 4 bases, with 8 bases of the junction left unmatched. CDR1 is SNHLY, CDR2 FYNNEI, per germline. The CDR3 reads CASRQTGGGETQYF. In DNA, the CDR3 is TGTGCCAGCAGACAGACGGGAGGAGGAGAGACCCAGTACTTC. Full variable domain (remainder filled in from reference TRBV2 and TRBJ2-5): EPEVTQTPSHQVTQMGQEVILRCVPISNHLYFYWYRQILGQKVEFLVSFYNNEISEKSEIFDDQFSVERPDGSNFTLKIRSTKLEDSAMYFCASRQTGGGETQYFGPGTRLLVL.

V and J are TRBV6-6 and TRBJ1-1, with a weak D call TRBD1 (6 bases). Deletions cut 8 bases from V and 0 bases from J, with 19 bases between. From germline, CDR1 is MNHNY and CDR2 SVGAGI (reference sequence). This CDR3 comprises 16 residues. Here the CDR3 reads CASRPWGANLNTEAFF. The CDR3 DNA is TGTGCCAGCCGACCGTGGGGGGCCAACTTGAACACTGAAGCTTTCTTT.

The chain has TRBV4-1 and TRBJ2-7, with D hard to call. Between the trimmed V and J ends, which lost 5 bases and 2 bases, there was a span of 13 bases. Germline CDR1 and CDR2: MGHRA and YSYEKL. CDR3 length: 14 residues. The chain's CDR3 is CASSYPGSTYEQYF. The CDR3 bases are TGCGCCAGCAGCTATCCTGGGTCAACCTACGAGCAGTACTTC.

The sample holds one count of this clone. The V call is TRBV7-8, the J call TRBJ1-1; D uncertain. Germline CDR1 and CDR2: SGHVS and FQNEAQ. The CDR3 has 13 residues. Trimming removed 5 bases at V and 11 bases at J, with 18 bases between. In DNA form, the CDR3 reads TGTGCCAGCAGCCCCTCGCGGGGTCTTGACGCTTTCTTT. Translating gives CASSPSRGLDAFF.

The chain uses TRBV6-1 and TRBJ1-4; 7 bases fit TRBD1. V trimming: 6 bases; J trimming: 8 bases; junction bases outside the gene matches: 3. CDR3 length equals 12 residues. Germline CDR1 and CDR2: MNHNS and SASEGT. Written as DNA, the CDR3 is TGTGCCAGCAGATCGGACAGGGAAAAACTGTTTTTT. Translation: CASRSDREKLFF.